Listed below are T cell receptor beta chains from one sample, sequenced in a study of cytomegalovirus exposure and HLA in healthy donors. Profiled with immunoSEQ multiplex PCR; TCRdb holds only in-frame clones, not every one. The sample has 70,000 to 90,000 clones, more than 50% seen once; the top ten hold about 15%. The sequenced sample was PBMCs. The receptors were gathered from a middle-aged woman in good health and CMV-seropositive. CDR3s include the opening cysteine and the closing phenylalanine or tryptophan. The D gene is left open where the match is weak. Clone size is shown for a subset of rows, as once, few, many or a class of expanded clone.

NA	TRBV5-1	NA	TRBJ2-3	TGCGCCAGCAGGGCGGCAGACACAGATACGCAGTATTTT	CASRAADTDTQYF
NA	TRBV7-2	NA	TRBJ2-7	TGTGCCAGCAGCCCCTGGCAGGGTACGAACGAGCAGTACTTC	CASSPWQGTNEQYF
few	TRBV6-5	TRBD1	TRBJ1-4	TGTGCCAGCAGTTCCGGCCAGGGGGGCGGAAAACTGTTTTTT	CASSSGQGGGKLFF
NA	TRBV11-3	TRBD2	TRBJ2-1	TGTGCCAGCAGCCAGGGGACTAGCTTTTACAATGAGCAGTTCTTC	CASSQGTSFYNEQFF
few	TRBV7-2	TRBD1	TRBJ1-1	TGTGCCAGCAGCCTAGGGACAGGAGAAGCTTTCTTT	CASSLGTGEAFF
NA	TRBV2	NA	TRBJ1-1	TGTGCCAGCACTATTCGGGGAGTAACTGAAGCTTTCTTT	CASTIRGVTEAFF
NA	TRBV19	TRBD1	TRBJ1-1	TGTGCCAGTAGTATCCAGTCGAGGGGGCGGTTAGCGGCTTTCTTT	CASSIQSRGRLAAFF
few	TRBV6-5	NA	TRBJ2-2	TGTGCCAGCAGTTCCGACGGCGGACTTTTTACCGGGGAGCTGTTTTTT	CASSSDGGLFTGELFF
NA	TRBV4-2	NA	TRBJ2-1	TGTGCCAGCAGCCAAGAGTTCGCGGAAAATGAGCAGTTCTTC	CASSQEFAENEQFF
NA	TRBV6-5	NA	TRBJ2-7	TGTGCCAGCAGTTACGCTCGGGGAGCCTACGAGCAGTACTTC	CASSYARGAYEQYF
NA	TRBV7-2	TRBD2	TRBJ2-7	TGTGCCAGCAGCCCTAGCGGGTCCCCATACGAGCAGTACTTC	CASSPSGSPYEQYF
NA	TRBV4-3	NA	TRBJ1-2	TGCGCCAGCAGCCAAGATCCCGGGGTCCTCTATGGCTACACCTTC	CASSQDPGVLYGYTF
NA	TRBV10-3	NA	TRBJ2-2	TGTGCCATCAAGTCTGCCGGGAGCGGGGAGCTGTTTTTT	CAIKSAGSGELFF
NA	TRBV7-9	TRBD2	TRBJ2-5	TGTGCCAGCAGCTTACTGGGACTAGCGGAAGAGACCCAGTACTTC	CASSLLGLAEETQYF
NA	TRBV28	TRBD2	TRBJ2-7	TGTGCCAGCAGCTGGACTAGCGGGAGCGTTAGCTCCTACGAGCAGTACTTC	CASSWTSGSVSSYEQYF
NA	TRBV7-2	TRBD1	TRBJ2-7	TGTGCCAGCAGCTCTTACAGGGGTTACGAGCAGTACTTC	CASSSYRGYEQYF
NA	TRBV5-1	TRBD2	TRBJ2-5	TGCGCCAGCAGCTTTACCGGGACTAGCGGCCAAGAGACCCAGTACTTC	CASSFTGTSGQETQYF
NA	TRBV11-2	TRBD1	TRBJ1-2	TGTGCCAGCAGCTTAGACGGAGGGACAGGGGGCTATGGCTACACCTTC	CASSLDGGTGGYGYTF
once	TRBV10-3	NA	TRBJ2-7	TGTGCCATCTATGACAGAGCCTCCTACGAGCAGTACTTC	CAIYDRASYEQYF
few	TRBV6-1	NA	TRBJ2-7	TGTGCCAGCAGTGGGGGGGTGAATAGCGAGCAGTACTTC	CASSGGVNSEQYF
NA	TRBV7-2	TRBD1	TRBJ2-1	TGTGCCAGCAGCTTTGGGGGCGGACAGGCGGGTGAGCAGTTCTTC	CASSFGGGQAGEQFF
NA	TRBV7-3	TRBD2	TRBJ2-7	TGTGCCAGCAGCTCGGGACTAGCGGGAGGCGAGCAGTACTTC	CASSSGLAGGEQYF
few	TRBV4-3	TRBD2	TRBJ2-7	TGCGCCAGCAGCCAATACCAGCGGGAGGGATACGAGCAGTACTTC	CASSQYQREGYEQYF
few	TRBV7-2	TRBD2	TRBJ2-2	TGTGCCAGCAGCTTTTTGAGCGGGACCTGGATGAACACCGGGGAGCTGTTTTTT	CASSFLSGTWMNTGELFF
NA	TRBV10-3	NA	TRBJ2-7	TGTGCCATCACCAAGGGGCGCACAGGGATAGTGAGCGAGCAGTACTTC	CAITKGRTGIVSEQYF
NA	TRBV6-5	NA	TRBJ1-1	TGTGCCAGCAGTTACTTACCGGAGGGTATCGCTGAAGCTTTATTT	CASSYLPEGIAEALF
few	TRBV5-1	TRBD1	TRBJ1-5	TGCGCCAGCAGCCCCGGGACAGGGGCAAATCAGCCCCAGCATTTT	CASSPGTGANQPQHF
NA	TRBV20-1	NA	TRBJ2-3	TGCAGTGCCCCATTAAGAGGTACGCAGTATTTT	CSAPLRGTQYF
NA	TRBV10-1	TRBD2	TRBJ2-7	TGCGCCAGCAGTGAGTCTTCGCGGGAGTCTTACGAGCAGTACTTC	CASSESSRESYEQYF
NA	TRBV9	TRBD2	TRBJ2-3	TGTGCCAGCAGCGGACTAGCGGGAGGTCCCGGGACGCAGTATTTT	CASSGLAGGPGTQYF
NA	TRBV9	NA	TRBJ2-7	TGTGCCAGCAGCGTAGATCAGGGCCGCTCCTACGAGCAGTACTTC	CASSVDQGRSYEQYF
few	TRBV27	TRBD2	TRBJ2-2	TGTGCCAGCAGTTCCCTGCCAGCCGGGACTAGGGTCACCGGGGAGCTGTTTTTT	CASSSLPAGTRVTGELFF
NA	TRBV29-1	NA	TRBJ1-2	TGCAGCGTTGGTCGCGGTTTCGGCTATGGCTACACCTTC	CSVGRGFGYGYTF
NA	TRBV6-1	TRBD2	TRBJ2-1	TGTGCCACGGGACTAGTCTTTGGCTACAATGAGCAGTTCTTC	CATGLVFGYNEQFF
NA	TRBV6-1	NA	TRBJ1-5	TGTGCCAGCAGTGATATTCGTCAGCGAATGATGACAGTAAGCAATCAGCCCCAGCATTTT	CASSDIRQRMMTVSNQPQHF
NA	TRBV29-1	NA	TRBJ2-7	TGCAGCGTTGAATCTGGGGAGAGCTCCTACGAGCAGTACTTC	CSVESGESSYEQYF
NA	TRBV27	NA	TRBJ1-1	TGTGCCAGCAGCCCCCCGGGGAACACTGAAGCTTTCTTT	CASSPPGNTEAFF
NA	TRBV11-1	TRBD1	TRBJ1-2	TGTGCCAGCAGCTGGGACAGGGGGAATGGCTACACCTTC	CASSWDRGNGYTF
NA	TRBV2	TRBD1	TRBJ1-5	TGTGCCAGCAGGGGAGGACAGGGTGATCAGCCCCAGCATTTT	CASRGGQGDQPQHF
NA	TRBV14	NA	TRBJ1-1	TGTGCCAGCAGCCAGGGTTTCCAGGGTTATACTGAAGCTTTCTTT	CASSQGFQGYTEAFF
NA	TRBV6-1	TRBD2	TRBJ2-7	TGTGCCAGCAGACCTCTGGCGGGAGACTACGAGCAGTACTTC	CASRPLAGDYEQYF